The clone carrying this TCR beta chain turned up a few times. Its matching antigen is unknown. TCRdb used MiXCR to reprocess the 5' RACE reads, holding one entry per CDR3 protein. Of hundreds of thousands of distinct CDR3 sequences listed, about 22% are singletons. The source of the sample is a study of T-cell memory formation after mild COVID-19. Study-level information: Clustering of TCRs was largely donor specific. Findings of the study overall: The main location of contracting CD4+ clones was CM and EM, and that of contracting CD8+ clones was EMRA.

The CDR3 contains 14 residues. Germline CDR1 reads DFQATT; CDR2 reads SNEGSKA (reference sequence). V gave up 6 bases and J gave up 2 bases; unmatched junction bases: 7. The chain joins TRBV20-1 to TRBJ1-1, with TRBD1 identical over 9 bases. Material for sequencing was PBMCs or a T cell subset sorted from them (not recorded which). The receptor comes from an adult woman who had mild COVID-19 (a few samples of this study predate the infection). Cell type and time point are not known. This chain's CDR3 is CSASHRGPNTEAFF. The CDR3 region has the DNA TGCAGTGCCAGTCACAGGGGGCCTAACACTGAAGCTTTCTTT.